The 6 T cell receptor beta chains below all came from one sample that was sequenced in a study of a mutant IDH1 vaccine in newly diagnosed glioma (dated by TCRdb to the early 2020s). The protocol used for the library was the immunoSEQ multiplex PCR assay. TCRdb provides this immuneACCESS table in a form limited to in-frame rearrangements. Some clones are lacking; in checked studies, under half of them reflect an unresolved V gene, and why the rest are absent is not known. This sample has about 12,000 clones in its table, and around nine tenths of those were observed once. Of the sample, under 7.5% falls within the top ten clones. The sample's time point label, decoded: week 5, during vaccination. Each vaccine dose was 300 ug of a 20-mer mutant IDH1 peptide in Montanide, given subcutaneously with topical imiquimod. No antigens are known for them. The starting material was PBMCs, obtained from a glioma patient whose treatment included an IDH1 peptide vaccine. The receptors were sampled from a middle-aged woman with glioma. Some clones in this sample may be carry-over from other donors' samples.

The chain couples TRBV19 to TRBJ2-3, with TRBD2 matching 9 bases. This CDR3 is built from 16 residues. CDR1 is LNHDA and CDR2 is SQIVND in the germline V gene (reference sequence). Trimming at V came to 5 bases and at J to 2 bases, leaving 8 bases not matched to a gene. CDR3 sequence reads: CASSPVAGALTDTQYF. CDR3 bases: TGTGCCAGTAGTCCCGTAGCGGGAGCCCTCACAGATACGCAGTATTTT.

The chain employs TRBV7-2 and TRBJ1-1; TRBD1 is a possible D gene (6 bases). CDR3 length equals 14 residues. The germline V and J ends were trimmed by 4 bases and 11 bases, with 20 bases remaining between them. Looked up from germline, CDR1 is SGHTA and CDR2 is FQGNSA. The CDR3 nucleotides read TGTGCCAGCAGCTCAACCTCCGGGGGCAAATCGGCTTTCTTT. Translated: CASSSTSGGKSAFF.

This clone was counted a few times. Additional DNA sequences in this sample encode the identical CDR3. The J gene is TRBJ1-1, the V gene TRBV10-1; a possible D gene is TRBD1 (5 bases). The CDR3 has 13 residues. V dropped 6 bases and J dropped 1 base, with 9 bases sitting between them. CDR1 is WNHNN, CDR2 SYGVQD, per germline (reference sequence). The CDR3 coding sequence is TGCGCCAGCAGGACAGCCAAGAACACTGAAGCTTTCTTT. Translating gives CASRTAKNTEAFF.

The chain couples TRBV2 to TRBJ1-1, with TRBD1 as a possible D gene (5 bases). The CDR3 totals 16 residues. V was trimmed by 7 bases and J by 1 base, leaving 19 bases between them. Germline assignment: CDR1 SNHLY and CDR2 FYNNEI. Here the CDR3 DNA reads TGTGCCAGCACGAGGGGTCTCGGGGTTCCGAACACTGAAGCTTTCTTT. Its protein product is CASTRGLGVPNTEAFF.

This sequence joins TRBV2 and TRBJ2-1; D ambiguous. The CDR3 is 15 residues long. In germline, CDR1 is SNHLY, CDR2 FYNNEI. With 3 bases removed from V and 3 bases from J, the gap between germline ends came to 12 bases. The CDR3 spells CASSEGLDFYNEQFF. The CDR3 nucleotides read TGTGCCAGCAGTGAGGGTCTAGATTTCTACAATGAGCAGTTCTTC. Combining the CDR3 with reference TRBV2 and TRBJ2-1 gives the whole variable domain EPEVTQTPSHQVTQMGQEVILRCVPISNHLYFYWYRQILGQKVEFLVSFYNNEISEKSEIFDDQFSVERPDGSNFTLKIRSTKLEDSAMYFCASSEGLDFYNEQFFGPGTRLTVL.

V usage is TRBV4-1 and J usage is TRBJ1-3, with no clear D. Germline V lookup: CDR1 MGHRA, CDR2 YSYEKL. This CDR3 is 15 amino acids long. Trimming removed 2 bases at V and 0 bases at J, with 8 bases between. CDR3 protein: CASSQRSVSGNTIYF. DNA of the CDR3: TGCGCCAGCAGCCAACGAAGTGTCTCTGGAAACACCATATATTTT.